The 2 T cell receptor beta chains below come from one sample, sequenced in a study of T cells in Graves' hyperthyroidism and ophthalmopathy (dated by TCRdb to between 2019 and 2020). To prepare the library, multiplex PCR was applied. Sequencing took place on an Illumina HiSeq 2000. Amplification of TCR beta CDR3 regions was carried out from RNA transcripts. A first-round RT-PCR of the TCR CDR3 used the HTBI primer set with the Qiagen OneStep RT-PCR kit. TCRdb trimmed the raw reads at Q25, called clones with MiXCR and kept productive beta chains. Entries are consolidated by CDR3 protein sequence, retaining the most common genes and DNA. The sample yields 350,000 to 450,000 distinct CDR3 sequences; over 11% were counted once. The ten largest clones take up roughly 9.6% of the sample. Sequenced input: blood. These receptors all come from a woman in her sixties with Graves' hyperthyroidism.

In its sample, this clonotype was seen a few times. In DNA, the CDR3 is TGCGCCAGCAGCATGGACAACTCTGGAAACACCATATATTTT. Translation: CASSMDNSGNTIYF. The rearrangement joins TRBV5-1 to TRBJ1-3; a possible D gene is TRBD1 (5 bases). The CDR3 is 14 residues long. Trimming cost V 4 bases and J 0 bases, with 8 bases left between them. The germline V gene encodes CDR1 SGHRS and CDR2 YFSETQ.

This clonotype was seen repeatedly, ten times or more. This sequence joins TRBV24-1 and TRBJ2-7; TRBD1 matches 8 bases. V shed 9 bases and J 6 bases; nucleotides not matched to a gene: 9. Germline CDR1 KGHDR, CDR2 SFDVKD. CDR3 length equals 13 residues. The CDR3 region is CATGAGQGGEQYF. Written as DNA, the CDR3 is TGTGCCACCGGGGCCGGACAGGGAGGCGAGCAGTACTTC.